These 6 T cell receptor beta chains came from one sample sequenced in a study of cytomegalovirus exposure and HLA in healthy donors. Researchers ran the PCR with 60 Vbeta and 13 Jbeta primers. The repertoire was sequenced with immunoSEQ multiplex PCR; TCRdb's copy has only in-frame clones and lacks some. Seen in this sample are about 74,000 clones; the ten most common clones hold around 7.5%. Sample: PBMCs. The receptors come from a female donor in good health and CMV-seropositive.

The chain uses TRBV27 and TRBJ2-3, with a possible D match to TRBD2 (5 bases). Germline V CDR1 and CDR2: MNHEY, SMNVEV (reference sequence). The CDR3 length is 13 residues. Trimming stripped 7 bases from V and 3 bases from J, with 11 bases between. The DNA of the CDR3 is TGTGCCAGCACGTCGCCGGGGACAGATACGCAGTATTTT. Translated: CASTSPGTDTQYF.

The chain combines TRBV5-1 with TRBJ2-1; D may be TRBD2 (6 bases). The CDR3 consists of 16 residues. Trimming left V 0 bases short and J 2 bases short, with 12 bases between. CDR1 and CDR2 (germline): SGHRS, YFSETQ. This chain's CDR3 is CASSLESGWAYNEQFF. DNA for the CDR3: TGCGCCAGCAGCTTGGAAAGCGGGTGGGCCTACAATGAGCAGTTCTTC.

This rearrangement joins TRBV7-8 to TRBJ1-2; 7 nucleotides align to TRBD1. Germline CDR1 is SGHVS and CDR2 is FQNEAQ. V dropped 5 bases and J dropped 7; count of bases not matched to a gene: 10. CDR3 length: 14 amino acids. Written as DNA, the CDR3 is TGTGCCAGCAGCCGTTCACAGGGGACAAGTGGCTACACCTTC. It translates to CASSRSQGTSGYTF. Variable domain in full (rest from reference TRBV7-8 and TRBJ1-2): GAGVSQSPRYKVAKRGQDVALRCDPISGHVSLFWYQQALGQGPEFLTYFQNEAQLDKSGLPSDRFFAERPEGSVSTLKIQRTQQEDSAVYLCASSRSQGTSGYTFGSGTRLTVV.

The gene calls are TRBV7-8 and TRBJ1-2; the match to TRBD1 covers 8 bases. After removal of 2 bases from V and 4 bases from J, the junction contained 9 bases not matched to a gene. Germline CDR1 is SGHVS and CDR2 is FQNEAQ. The CDR3 extends over 16 amino acids. DNA for the CDR3: TGTGCCAGCAGCTTATGGGTTGATGACAGGGGCTATGGCTACACCTTC. Translating gives CASSLWVDDRGYGYTF.

The rearrangement joins TRBV28 to TRBJ2-2; 8 bases are a match to TRBD1. Trimming took 4 bases from V and 4 from J; bases not matched to a gene: 8. CDR1 and CDR2 (germline): MDHEN, SYDVKM. This CDR3 has 16 amino acids. CDR3 in DNA: TGTGCCAGCAGTTCCTCGGACAGGGCAGGCACCGGGGAGCTGTTTTTT. It yields the protein CASSSSDRAGTGELFF.

V usage is TRBV27 and J usage is TRBJ1-6, with TRBD1 matching 7 bases. Germline V gene lookup returns CDR1 MNHEY and CDR2 SMNVEV (reference sequence). J lost 10 bases, V lost 5 bases, and 14 bases had no gene match. The CDR3 covers 16 residues. CDR3 protein: CASSPVSDRVMSPLHF. The CDR3 coding sequence is TGTGCCAGCAGTCCCGTATCCGACAGGGTGATGTCACCCCTCCACTTT.